The 5 T cell receptor beta chains below come from one sample, sequenced in a study of T-cell memory formation after mild COVID-19 (dated by TCRdb to about 2021). The library was produced with 5' RACE. Sequencing relied on an Illumina NovaSeq 6000. The public reads were reprocessed in TCRdb via fastp at Q25 and MiXCR, keeping in-frame beta chains. CDR3 protein duplicates are merged, each entry listing the most common genes and DNA. Present in this sample are roughly 310,000 distinct CDR3 sequences, less than 20% of which were seen just once. Approximately 20% of the sample comes from the top ten. The material sequenced was PBMCs or a T cell subset sorted from them (not recorded which). All receptors come from a man aged 18 to 35 who had mild COVID-19 (a few samples of this study predate the infection). The sample titles of this study are shuffled in the database, so cell type and time point are left out; the donor was told from shared clones.

This clonotype was recorded once. The V call is TRBV4-3, the J call TRBJ2-3; 12 bases agree with TRBD1. With V trimmed by 4 bases and J by 5 bases, 4 bases remained unmatched. The germline V gene has CDR1 LGHNA and CDR2 YSLEER. This CDR3 region has 15 residues. CDR3 sequence reads: CASSPRDRGLDTQYF. The CDR3 region has the DNA TGCGCCAGCAGCCCCCGGGACAGGGGGCTAGATACGCAGTATTTT.

This clonotype was seen more than once but under ten times. The chain is built from TRBV27 and TRBJ1-2, with 7 bases fitting TRBD1. The CDR3 loop spans 16 amino acids. The V segment lost 4 bases and the J segment 2 bases; nucleotides outside the gene matches: 10. Looked up from germline, CDR1 is MNHEY and CDR2 is SMNVEV (reference sequence). The CDR3 sequence is CASSSYAGQPNYGYTF. In nucleotides, the CDR3 is TGTGCCAGCAGTTCGTACGCGGGACAGCCAAACTATGGCTACACCTTC.

The table lists this clonotype with a few counts. The chain joins TRBV5-6 to TRBJ1-2; D is unclear. V shed 0 bases and J shed 4 bases, with 16 bases lying between them. The germline V gene has CDR1 SGHDT and CDR2 YYEEEE. The CDR3 totals 16 residues. The CDR3 sequence is CASSLGVRQDAYGYTF. For the CDR3, the DNA is TGTGCCAGCAGCTTGGGAGTGCGGCAGGACGCCTATGGCTACACCTTC.

At least ten counts were recorded for this clonotype. V is TRBV10-1 and J is TRBJ2-3; no clear D gene. The V gene's germline CDR1 is WNHNN and CDR2 SYGVQD (reference sequence). The length of the CDR3 is 13 residues. V was trimmed by 4 bases and J by 1 base, leaving 6 bases between them. The CDR3 reads CASSASGTDTQYF. As DNA, the CDR3 is TGCGCCAGCAGTGCAAGCGGCACAGATACGCAGTATTTT.

V usage is TRBV5-1 and J usage is TRBJ2-5; no clear D gene. CDR3 size: 15 residues. Per the germline V gene, CDR1 is SGHRS and CDR2 is YFSETQ. V was clipped by 0 bases and J by 5 bases, with 14 bases between them. In DNA form, the CDR3 reads TGCGCCAGCAGCTTGGTGCCGGGTACGGGCGAGACCCAGTACTTC. It yields the protein CASSLVPGTGETQYF.